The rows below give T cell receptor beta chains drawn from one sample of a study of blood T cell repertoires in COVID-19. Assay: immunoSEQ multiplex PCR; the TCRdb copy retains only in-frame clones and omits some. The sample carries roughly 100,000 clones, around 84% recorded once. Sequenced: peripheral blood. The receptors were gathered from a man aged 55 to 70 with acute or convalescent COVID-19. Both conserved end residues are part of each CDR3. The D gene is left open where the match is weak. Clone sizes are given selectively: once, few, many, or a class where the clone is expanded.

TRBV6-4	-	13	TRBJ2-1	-	TGTGCCAGCAGTGTCCAACCCCTGGAGGAGCAGTTCTTC	CASSVQPLEEQFF
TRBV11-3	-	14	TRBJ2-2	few	TGTGCCAGCAGCTTAGAGGTGGCTACCGGGGAGCTGTTTTTT	CASSLEVATGELFF
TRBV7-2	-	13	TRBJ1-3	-	TGTGCCAGCAGCTCCGTCCCTGGAAACACCATATATTTT	CASSSVPGNTIYF
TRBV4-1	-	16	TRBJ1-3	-	TGCGCCAGCAGCCAAGTGGGCAGGGCTGCTGGAAACACCATATATTTT	CASSQVGRAAGNTIYF
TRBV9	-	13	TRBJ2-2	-	TGTGCCAGCAGCCTAGGCGGGACCGGGGAGCTGTTTTTT	CASSLGGTGELFF
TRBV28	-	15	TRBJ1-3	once	TGTGCCAGCAGTTTGAGAAGGCAGGCGGGAAACACCATATATTTT	CASSLRRQAGNTIYF
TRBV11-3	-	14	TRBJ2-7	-	TGTGCCAGCAGCTTATACGGTAGCTCCTACGAGCAGTACTTC	CASSLYGSSYEQYF
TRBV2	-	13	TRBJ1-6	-	TGTGCCAGCAGTGGGGAAGGGGTTTCACCCCTCCACTTT	CASSGEGVSPLHF
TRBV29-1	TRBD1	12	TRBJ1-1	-	TGCAGCGGGACAGGGTCCGGCCCTGAAGCTTTCTTT	CSGTGSGPEAFF
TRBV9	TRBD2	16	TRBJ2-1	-	TGTGCCAGCAGCATAACTAGCGGGGGACCCTACAATGAGCAGTTCTTC	CASSITSGGPYNEQFF
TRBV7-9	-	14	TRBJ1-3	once	TGTGCCAGCAGCTTCGACACCTCTGGAAACACCATATATTTT	CASSFDTSGNTIYF
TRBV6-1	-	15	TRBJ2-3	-	TGTGCCAGCAGTGAATTGGGACTCAGGACAGATACGCAGTATTTT	CASSELGLRTDTQYF
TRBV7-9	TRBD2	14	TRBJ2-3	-	TGTGCCAGCAGCCCCGGGACTAGCGCAGATACGCAGTATTTT	CASSPGTSADTQYF
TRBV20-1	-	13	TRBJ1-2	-	TGCAGTGCTAGTGGGCAGGGGTGGTATGGCTACACCTTC	CSASGQGWYGYTF
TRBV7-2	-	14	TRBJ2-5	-	TGTGCCAGCAGCTTGACTGGGGGGCAAGAGACCCAGTACTTC	CASSLTGGQETQYF
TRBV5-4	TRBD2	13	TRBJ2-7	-	TGTGCCAGCAGCCCAGCGGGGGCCTACGAGCAGTACTTC	CASSPAGAYEQYF
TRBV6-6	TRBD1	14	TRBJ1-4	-	TGTGCCAGCAGCGAGACAGGGGTTGGAGAAAAACTGTTTTTT	CASSETGVGEKLFF
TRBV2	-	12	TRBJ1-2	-	TGTGCCAGCAGTGACCAGGGCTATGGCTACACCTTC	CASSDQGYGYTF